These 25 T cell receptor beta chains share one sample of origin, sequenced in a study of human T cells and chemical hapten exposure (dated by TCRdb to 2020 to 2023). Library prep was done by RACE. For sequencing, a NextSeq 500 was employed. TCRdb passed the public sequencing reads through fastp at Q25 and MiXCR, retaining productive beta sequences. CDR3 protein sequences are deduplicated, and each keeps its most common genes and DNA. The sample table lists roughly 38,000 distinct CDR3 sequences, 3.5% to 4% of them with a count of one. The ten largest clones take up about a quarter of the sample. The time point label here, explained by the study, means: patch test 1, 2 weeks after DPC sensitization. The treatment or condition label corresponds to: therapeutic diphenylcyclopropenone sensitization with weekly scalp DPC. Unfractionated whole blood was collected in Tempus Blood RNA tubes, and total RNA was extracted from that blood.

The specimen comprised whole blood, sampled in connection with sensitization to the hapten diphenylcyclopropenone (DPC). These receptors came from a man aged 45-60 years with alopecia areata. Some clones in this sample may be carry-over from other donors' samples.

In its sample, this clonotype was seen many times. The rearrangement uses TRBV29-1 and TRBJ1-6; D is undetermined. Trimming left V 6 bases short and J 9 bases short, with 15 bases between. The germline gives CDR1 SQVTM, CDR2 ANQGSEA. The CDR3 spans 13 residues. The CDR3 protein is CSVAKSSGSPLHF. The CDR3 nucleotides are TGCAGCGTCGCCAAGTCTAGCGGTTCACCCCTCCACTTT. Based on the CDR3 plus reference TRBV29-1 and TRBJ1-6, the full variable domain is SAVISQKPSRDICQRGTSLTIQCQVDSQVTMMFWYRQQPGQSLTLIATANQGSEATYESGFVIDKFPISRPNLTFSTLTVSNMSPEDSSIYLCSVAKSSGSPLHFGNGTRLTVT.

This clonotype was seen ten or more times. The chain employs TRBV6-5 and TRBJ1-2; TRBD1 is a possible D gene (6 bases). V lost 5 bases, J lost 2 bases, and 9 bases lay in between. Germline CDR1 reads MNHEY; CDR2 reads SVGAGI. The CDR3 runs 13 residues. CDR3 residues: CASSKDSNYGYTF. DNA for the CDR3: TGTGCCAGCAGTAAGGACAGCAACTATGGCTACACCTTC.

This clonotype was observed at least ten times. V and J are TRBV28 and TRBJ1-1; D remains unclear. Looked up from germline, CDR1 is MDHEN and CDR2 is SYDVKM. V lost 7 bases and J 0 bases, leaving 12 bases between the germline ends. The CDR3 runs 14 residues. CDR3 in DNA: TGTGCCAGCAAAAGACCCAATTTGAACACTGAAGCTTTCTTT. This translates into CASKRPNLNTEAFF.

This clonotype was seen repeatedly, ten times or more. V is TRBV5-1 and J is TRBJ2-1, with D tentatively TRBD1 or TRBD2 (6 bases each). Looked up from germline, CDR1 is SGHRS and CDR2 is YFSETQ. The CDR3 consists of 15 residues. V lost 2 bases and J lost 3, with 12 bases in between. The CDR3 nucleotides read TGCGCCAGCAGCTTTGGGGGGACACTCTACAATGAGCAGTTCTTC. Protein sequence: CASSFGGTLYNEQFF.

In nucleotides, the CDR3 is TGCGCCAGCAGCCCCGAGCAACGGAGCTCCTACAATGAGCAGTTCTTC. Translating gives CASSPEQRSSYNEQFF. V gene TRBV5-1 combines with J gene TRBJ2-1; the D is unclear. Germline loops: CDR1 SGHRS, CDR2 YFSETQ. V lost 4 bases and J lost 0, with 14 bases in between. There are 16 residues in the CDR3.

Ten or more counts support this clonotype. This sequence joins TRBV7-9 and TRBJ2-3; D remains unclear. V lost 6 bases and J 2 bases, leaving 6 bases between the germline ends. The CDR3 length is 12 residues. Germline V gene sequence: CDR1 SEHNR, CDR2 FQNEAQ (reference sequence). CDR3 coding DNA: TGTGCCAGCAGTCGATTCACAGATACGCAGTATTTT. Translating it yields CASSRFTDTQYF.

This clonotype appeared many times. This chain uses TRBV6-5 with TRBJ2-1; tentatively, D is TRBD2 (5 bases). Germline CDR1 reads MNHEY; CDR2 reads SVGAGI. Trimming left V 5 bases short and J 5 bases short, with 10 bases between. This CDR3 region has 13 residues. This CDR3 is CASSSAGNNEQFF. CDR3 DNA sequence: TGTGCCAGCAGTAGCGCGGGTAACAATGAGCAGTTCTTC.

This clonotype was recorded at least ten times. This sequence joins TRBV4-1 and TRBJ1-1, with D unclear. The CDR3 spans 16 residues. The germline gives CDR1 MGHRA, CDR2 YSYEKL. V dropped 4 bases and J dropped 3 bases, with 18 bases sitting between them. In nucleotides, the CDR3 is TGCGCCAGCAGCCCCATCGGTAGGGCGCGGGACACTGAAGCTTTCTTT. Protein: CASSPIGRARDTEAFF.

This clonotype was observed many times. This sequence joins TRBV18 and TRBJ2-1; 15 nucleotides match TRBD2. With V trimmed by 3 bases and J by 5 bases, 8 bases remained unmatched. CDR1 and CDR2 (germline): KGHSH, LQKENI. The CDR3 covers 18 residues. The CDR3 is CASSPLPGLAGGNNEQFF. The CDR3 DNA reads TGTGCCAGCTCACCTCTCCCGGGACTAGCGGGAGGAAACAATGAGCAGTTCTTC.

In its sample, this clonotype was seen many times. This chain joins TRBV20-1 and TRBJ2-3, with TRBD2 matching over 9 bases. V was pared by 6 bases and J by 2 bases, with 12 bases of the junction left unmatched. The CDR3 runs to 16 residues. Germline lookup yields CDR1 DFQATT and CDR2 SNEGSKA (reference sequence). Here the CDR3 DNA reads TGCAGTGCCCACACTACGCGGGAGGGATCCACAGATACGCAGTATTTT. It yields the protein CSAHTTREGSTDTQYF.

This clonotype was seen at least ten times. V usage is TRBV7-3 and J usage is TRBJ2-3; D call uncertain. V lost 2 bases to trimming and J lost 1 base, with 7 bases between them. CDR3 length: 14 amino acids. Germline CDR1 is SGHTA and CDR2 is FQGTGA. The CDR3 DNA reads as TGTGCCAGCAGCTTATATGGTCGCACAGATACGCAGTATTTT. Residues: CASSLYGRTDTQYF.

This clonotype was seen repeatedly, ten times or more. The genes are TRBV11-2 and TRBJ1-1, with a weak D call TRBD1 (5 bases). Germline V CDR1 and CDR2: SGHAT, FQNNGV. Between the trimmed V and J ends, which lost 0 bases and 1 base, there was a span of 9 bases. CDR3 length equals 15 residues. The CDR3 here is CASSLDPGPNTEAFF. The CDR3 DNA sequence: TGTGCCAGCAGCTTAGATCCAGGGCCGAACACTGAAGCTTTCTTT.

The sample holds many counts of this clonotype. V is TRBV6-5 and J is TRBJ2-5; the D gene is possibly TRBD2 (7 bases). From germline, CDR1 is MNHEY and CDR2 SVGAGI. V gave up 2 bases and J gave up 1 base, with 11 bases separating them. This CDR3 spans 15 amino acids. The DNA for the CDR3 is TGTGCCAGCAGTTACGGGGGCGGGAGCCAAGAGACCCAGTACTTC. This codes for CASSYGGGSQETQYF.

This clonotype counts as medium-sized. The chain couples TRBV28 to TRBJ2-7, with 7 nucleotides matching TRBD2. The V and J ends lost 1 base and 3 bases, in that order; junction bases with no gene match: 6. Looked up from germline, CDR1 is MDHEN and CDR2 is SYDVKM. This CDR3 region has 15 residues. This CDR3 reads CASSLSLPGGYEQYF. CDR3 in DNA: TGTGCCAGCAGTTTATCTCTTCCGGGGGGCTACGAGCAGTACTTC.

This clonotype was recorded many times. The J gene is TRBJ2-7, the V gene TRBV12-5; D remains ambiguous. The CDR3 is 13 residues long. The V gene lost 1 base and the J gene lost 2 bases, with 6 bases spanning the gap. Germline V gives CDR1 LGHNT, CDR2 FRNRAP. CDR3 DNA sequence: TGTGCTAGTGGTTTGGCGGGTACCTACGAGCAGTACTTC. This sequence encodes CASGLAGTYEQYF.

Ten or more counts support this clonotype. The chain is built from TRBV4-2 and TRBJ1-3, with D hard to call. V dropped 4 bases and J dropped 2 bases, with 18 bases sitting between them. The CDR3 has 17 residues. Germline V lookup: CDR1 LGHNA, CDR2 YNFKEQ. CDR3 in DNA: TGTGCCAGCAGCCCCTCTCCCAAAGCTGCGACTGGAAACACCATATATTTT. It yields the protein CASSPSPKAATGNTIYF.

The sample holds many counts of this clonotype. The chain is built from TRBV29-1 and TRBJ1-4; no firm D call. This CDR3 region has 11 residues. The germline gives CDR1 SQVTM, CDR2 ANQGSEA. V lost 5 bases to trimming and J lost 4 bases, with 5 bases between them. The CDR3 region is CSVNLNEKLFF. As DNA, the CDR3 is TGCAGCGTTAACCTTAATGAAAAACTGTTTTTT.

This clonotype was seen at least ten times. This chain uses TRBV5-1 with TRBJ2-5; the match to TRBD1 covers 8 bases. J lost 4 bases, V lost 4 bases, and 6 bases had no gene match. CDR1 SGHRS and CDR2 YFSETQ come from the germline V gene. The CDR3 contains 14 residues. The CDR3 reads CASSPDREGETQYF. The CDR3 nucleotides read TGCGCCAGCAGCCCGGACAGGGAAGGAGAGACCCAGTACTTC.

This clonotype was counted at least ten times. Compared with germline, one end of the junction differs, possibly owing to a read error. V gene TRBV7-2 combines with J gene TRBJ2-1, with D maybe TRBD2 (8 bases). The germline gives CDR1 SGHTA, CDR2 FQGNSA. This CDR3 is 16 amino acids long. For the CDR3, the DNA is TGTGCCAGCAGCTTATCGGGCCAGACAGGGAGCGGGAGTTGGGTCTTC. Its translation: CASSLSGQTGSGSWVF.

This clonotype has at least ten counts. The chain joins TRBV20-1 to TRBJ2-2; 10 nucleotides align to TRBD2. Germline V gene data show CDR1 as DFQATT and CDR2 as SNEGSKA (reference sequence). V gave up 5 bases and J gave up 6 bases; unmatched junction bases: 6. The CDR3 loop spans 14 amino acids. This CDR3 reads CSASLAGVAGELFF. As DNA, the CDR3 is TGCAGTGCTTCTCTAGCGGGAGTTGCCGGGGAGCTGTTTTTT.

This clonotype was observed many times. The chain employs TRBV6-5 and TRBJ2-7; D is possibly TRBD1 (5 bases). Trimming removed 0 bases from V and 1 base from J, with 10 bases in between. Per germline, CDR1 MNHEY and CDR2 SVGAGI. CDR3 length: 15 residues. The CDR3 sequence: CASSYSVTESYEQYF. The CDR3, as DNA: TGTGCCAGCAGTTACTCGGTGACAGAATCCTACGAGCAGTACTTC.

This clonotype was counted once. Since a much larger clone is just one base distant, this may be a read error. The chain joins TRBV29-1 to TRBJ2-2; a weak D match, TRBD1 (5 bases). V gave up 8 bases and J gave up 5 bases, with 6 bases separating them. CDR1 is SQVTM and CDR2 is ANQGSEA in the germline V gene. This CDR3 comprises 10 residues. The CDR3 region is CSTGTGELFF. The CDR3 DNA is TGCAGCACAGGTACCGGGGAGCTGTTTTTT.

This clonotype was detected many times. The rearrangement links TRBV6-2 or TRBV6-3 to TRBJ1-1; D possibly corresponds to TRBD1 (6 bases). Germline V CDR1 and CDR2: MNHEY, SVGEGT. V was clipped by 5 bases and J by 4 bases, with 14 bases between them. This CDR3 is 14 amino acids long. The DNA for the CDR3 is TGTGCCAGCAGTCTTCACAGGGCAGGCACTGAAGCTTTCTTT. Translated: CASSLHRAGTEAFF.

At least ten counts were recorded for this clonotype. The genes are TRBV4-1 and TRBJ1-1; tentatively, D is TRBD1 (5 bases). In germline, CDR1 is MGHRA, CDR2 YSYEKL. The V end was cut by 0 bases, the J end by 2 bases, with 19 bases between. This CDR3 is 18 amino acids long. The CDR3 is CASSQDGRAGELNTEAFF. CDR3 nucleotide sequence: TGCGCCAGCAGCCAAGACGGCAGGGCTGGGGAACTAAACACTGAAGCTTTCTTT.

The sample holds many counts of this clonotype. V gene TRBV4-1 combines with J gene TRBJ1-4; the D is unclear. CDR1 and CDR2 from the germline V gene are MGHRA and YSYEKL. The CDR3 runs to 15 residues. V was pared by 1 base and J by 4 bases, with 10 bases between. The CDR3 nucleotides read TGCGCCAGCAGCCAAGGGCCAGTTGTTAATGAAAAACTGTTTTTT. Amino acids: CASSQGPVVNEKLFF.